The T cell receptor beta chain under discussion was sequenced for a study of blood T cell repertoires in COVID-19. Study at large: The United States, Italy and Spain provided the acute and convalescent COVID-19 samples.

Produced via immunoSEQ multiplex PCR; TCRdb's table is partial and in-frame only. The sample has roughly 200,000 clones, roughly 90% seen once; the top ten hold 1.5% to 2%. This CDR3 comprises 13 residues. V was pared by 3 bases and J by 6 bases, with 0 bases of the junction left unmatched. Germline CDR1 is KGHSH and CDR2 is LQKENI. This clone has only one observation. Other DNA sequences in this specimen translate into the identical CDR3. V and J are TRBV18 and TRBJ1-1, with 11 bases that match TRBD1. The source of this sequence is a young man with active or convalescent COVID-19. Sequences were obtained from peripheral blood. The chain's CDR3 is CASSPGQGAEAFF. The CDR3 DNA reads TGTGCCAGCTCACCGGGACAGGGGGCTGAAGCTTTCTTT.